These 12 T cell receptor beta chains were all obtained from the same sample, sequenced in a study of graft-versus-host responses after intestinal transplantation. Data came from immunoSEQ multiplex PCR; TCRdb stores just in-frame clones and leaves some out. The sample holds tens of thousands of clones, roughly 92% seen once. Antigen specificity for these receptors is unknown. The starting material was unstimulated CD4+ T cells sorted from spleen or lymph node cells, obtained before intestinal transplant. Source of these receptors: a human donor who received an intestinal transplant.

V gene TRBV6-4 combines with J gene TRBJ2-1; the D gene is possibly TRBD1 (5 bases). The CDR3 length is 12 residues. Germline CDR1 and CDR2: MRHNA and SNTAGT. V was clipped by 6 bases and J by 3 bases, with 6 bases between them. The CDR3 region has the DNA TGTGCCAGCAGCACAGGCTACAATGAGCAGTTCTTC. Protein sequence: CASSTGYNEQFF.

This clone was detected once. The chain has TRBV6-5 and TRBJ1-2; TRBD1 is a possible D gene (5 bases). Trimming took 0 bases from V and 5 from J, leaving 13 bases between them. This CDR3 is 15 amino acids long. The germline CDR1 and CDR2 sequences are MNHEY and SVGAGI. CDR3 nucleotide sequence: TGTGCCAGCAGTTACTCAAGGGGTTTAGGGTATGGCTACACCTTC. Protein: CASSYSRGLGYGYTF.

This clone was found a few times. The rearrangement links TRBV7-8 to TRBJ1-5; 8 nucleotides match TRBD1. J gave up 7 bases and V 5 bases, and 7 bases lay outside the gene matches. Germline CDR1 is SGHVS and CDR2 is FQNEAQ. CDR3 length equals 14 residues. The CDR3 DNA reads TGTGCCAGCAGCGGAACAGGGGGTGGGCAGCCCCAGCATTTT. Its protein is CASSGTGGGQPQHF.

The rearrangement links TRBV5-1 to TRBJ2-7; D not resolved. Germline values: CDR1 SGHRS, CDR2 YFSETQ. This CDR3 has 15 amino acids. The V and J ends lost 0 bases and 3 bases respectively, with 13 bases between them. The CDR3 bases are TGCGCCAGCAGCTTGGCTCTAGGCAGATACTACGAGCAGTACTTC. It is translated as CASSLALGRYYEQYF. Drawing the rest from reference TRBV5-1 and TRBJ2-7, the complete variable domain is KAGVTQTPRYLIKTRGQQVTLSCSPISGHRSVSWYQQTPGQGLQFLFEYFSETQRNKGNFPGRFSGRQFSNSRSEMNVSTLELGDSALYLCASSLALGRYYEQYFGPGTRLTVT.

The V call is TRBV7-6, the J call TRBJ1-2; D possibly corresponds to TRBD1 (6 bases). The CDR3 has 15 residues. CDR1 is SGHVS and CDR2 is FNYEAQ in the germline V gene. The V and J ends lost 5 bases and 8 bases respectively, with 21 bases between them. The CDR3 DNA is TGTGCCAGCAGCCAGGGGAATGGGCCCTTCCGGGGCTACACCTTC. It translates to CASSQGNGPFRGYTF.

As DNA, the CDR3 is TGTGCCAGCAGTTACGAAGGGAACAATGAGCAGTTCTTC. Its translation is CASSYEGNNEQFF. V is TRBV6-6 and J is TRBJ2-1; no clear D. The CDR3 extends over 13 amino acids. V was trimmed by 2 bases and J by 5 bases, leaving 7 bases between them. Per germline, CDR1 MNHNY and CDR2 SVGAGI (reference sequence).

CDR3 coding DNA: TGTGCCAGCAGCGTAGGGGGTAGCGGGAGGCAGTACAATGAGCAGTTCTTC. Encoded protein: CASSVGGSGRQYNEQFF. J is TRBJ2-1 and V is TRBV9, with 10 bases matching TRBD2. CDR3 length: 17 residues. The V gene end was trimmed by 0 bases and the J gene end by 4 bases; junction bases not matched to a gene: 7. The germline gives CDR1 SGDLS, CDR2 YYNGEE.

V usage is TRBV5-1 and J usage is TRBJ1-1, with unresolved D. The CDR3 is made up of 14 amino acids. The germline gives CDR1 SGHRS, CDR2 YFSETQ. The V gene lost 1 base and the J gene lost 4 bases, with 11 bases spanning the gap. The CDR3 protein is CASSLSPVITEAFF. CDR3 DNA: TGCGCCAGCAGCTTGAGCCCCGTGATCACTGAAGCTTTCTTT.

This CDR3 reads CASSFGSGSPLHF. The DNA of the CDR3 is TGTGCCAGCAGTTTTGGGTCCGGTTCACCCCTCCACTTT. This chain joins TRBV27 and TRBJ1-6, with D hard to call. V was clipped by 3 bases and J by 9 bases, with 9 bases between them. CDR3 length equals 13 residues. CDR1 and CDR2 from the germline V gene are MNHEY and SMNVEV (reference sequence).

This CDR3 is CASSRQGSYNSPLHF. In DNA form, the CDR3 reads TGTGCCAGCAGTCGACAGGGCTCCTATAATTCACCCCTCCACTTT. V usage is TRBV27 and J usage is TRBJ1-6, with 7 bases matching TRBD1. The CDR3 is 15 amino acids. The V segment lost 5 bases and the J segment 0 bases; nucleotides outside the gene matches: 1. CDR1 and CDR2 (germline): MNHEY, SMNVEV (reference sequence).

V gene TRBV28 combines with J gene TRBJ2-4; the D gene is possibly TRBD2 (6 bases). V was clipped by 3 bases and J by 14 bases, with 26 bases between them. From germline, CDR1 is MDHEN and CDR2 SYDVKM. CDR3 size: 16 residues. The CDR3 reads CASSFDLSGRGDPKYF. CDR3 nucleotides: TGTGCCAGCAGTTTCGACCTTAGCGGAAGAGGGGACCCCAAGTACTTC.

This clone was observed a few times. The V gene is TRBV28, the J gene TRBJ2-7, with 14 bases aligning to TRBD2. From germline, CDR1 is MDHEN and CDR2 SYDVKM. This CDR3 region has 17 residues. J gave up 2 bases and V 5 bases, and 8 bases lay outside the gene matches. CDR3 in DNA: TGTGCCAGCAGTCCCTACCCGGGACTAGCGGGAGCCTACGAGCAGTACTTC. Protein product: CASSPYPGLAGAYEQYF.